Below, 18 T cell receptor beta chains from the same sample are listed, as sequenced in a study of cytomegalovirus exposure and HLA in healthy donors (dated by TCRdb to 2017 to 2019). The library was prepared using the immunoSEQ multiplex PCR assay. The multiplex PCR relied on a mix of 60 forward primers for TCR Vbeta segments and 13 reverse primers for TCR Jbeta segments. TCRdb limited this immuneACCESS table to in-frame rearrangements with V and J called. A share of clones is missing; checked studies link under half to unresolved V genes, and the rest is unexplained. The sample table on file contains about 110,000 clones. Approximately 6.2% of the sample comes from the top ten. The sample comprised PBMCs. The receptors come from a man aged 40-49 years in good health and CMV-seropositive.

The V and J genes are TRBV28 and TRBJ2-3, with TRBD2 matching 8 bases. The CDR3 is 15 amino acids. J was trimmed by 2 bases and V by 5 bases; bases with no gene match: 6. Germline CDR1 is MDHEN and CDR2 is SYDVKM. Written as DNA, the CDR3 is TGTGCCAGCAGTAATAGCGGGATTGACACAGATACGCAGTATTTT. Translating gives CASSNSGIDTDTQYF. The full variable domain, rest sourced from reference TRBV28 and TRBJ2-3, is DVKVTQSSRYLVKRTGEKVFLECVQDMDHENMFWYRQDPGLGLRLIYFSYDVKMKEKGDIPEGYSVSREKKERFSLILESASTNQTSMYLCASSNSGIDTDTQYFGPGTRLTVL.

The V gene is TRBV7-9, the J gene TRBJ1-4; 11 bases match TRBD1. The CDR3 loop spans 16 amino acids. V lost 5 bases, J lost 8 bases, and 10 bases stayed unmatched. Germline V gives CDR1 SEHNR, CDR2 FQNEAQ (reference sequence). The CDR3: CASSQKGQGAVEKLFF. The CDR3 DNA follows: TGTGCCAGCAGCCAAAAAGGACAGGGGGCTGTCGAAAAACTGTTTTTT.

The chain has TRBV28 and TRBJ2-5, with D possibly being TRBD2 (6 bases). Near its end, the DNA agrees better with TRBJ2-7, so the J call may be wrong. From germline, CDR1 is MDHEN and CDR2 SYDVKM. The CDR3 sequence is 15 residues long. In DNA, the CDR3 is TGTGCCAGCAGTTTATCAGGTTCGGGGGTTTCCGAGCAGTACTTC. This sequence encodes CASSLSGSGVSEQYF.

The rearrangement joins TRBV7-2 to TRBJ1-5; TRBD1 might be the D (5 bases). Trimming stripped 5 bases from V and 0 bases from J, with 17 bases between. In germline, CDR1 is SGHTA, CDR2 FQGNSA. This CDR3 region has 17 residues. The CDR3 DNA is TGTGCCAGCAGCCGAAAGGCCCCCCAGGGTAGCAATCAGCCCCAGCATTTT. Translated: CASSRKAPQGSNQPQHF.

The rearrangement uses TRBV7-6 and TRBJ2-7, with 9 bases aligning to TRBD2. V shed 5 bases, J shed 7 bases, and the junction held 6 bases outside the gene matches. The germline V gene encodes CDR1 SGHVS and CDR2 FNYEAQ. This CDR3 comprises 13 residues. The CDR3 spells CASSPSGMGEQYF. The CDR3 coding sequence is TGTGCCAGCAGCCCTAGCGGGATGGGGGAGCAGTACTTC.

The J gene is TRBJ1-1, the V gene TRBV4-2, with 10 bases matching TRBD1. This CDR3 is 15 amino acids long. The J segment lost 4 bases and the V segment lost 3 bases, leaving 5 bases of the junction unmatched. Germline assignment: CDR1 LGHNA and CDR2 YNFKEQ. For the CDR3, the DNA is TGTGCCAGCAGCCACTGGGACAGGGGAAGCACTGAAGCTTTCTTT. This encodes CASSHWDRGSTEAFF.

The rearrangement joins TRBV30 to TRBJ1-5; D unclear. The CDR3 has 12 amino acids. Trimming removed 3 bases from V and 4 bases from J, with 7 bases in between. Per the germline V gene, CDR1 is GTSNPN and CDR2 is SVGIG (reference sequence). The CDR3 DNA is TGTGCCTGGAGAATCGGTAATCAGCCCCAGCATTTT. It yields the protein CAWRIGNQPQHF.

The rearrangement links TRBV29-1 to TRBJ1-2, with a tentative D call TRBD1 (6 bases). The CDR3 spans 14 residues. Trimming cost V 1 base and J 2 bases, with 11 bases left between them. Germline V lookup: CDR1 SQVTM, CDR2 ANQGSEA. The CDR3 DNA reads as TGCAGCGTTGAAGGGGCCAGGGGAAACTATGGCTACACCTTC. This encodes CSVEGARGNYGYTF.

The chain uses TRBV10-3 and TRBJ2-3, with D possibly matching TRBD2 (6 bases). The length of the CDR3 is 15 residues. Germline CDR1 ENHRY, CDR2 SYGVKD. Trimming took 2 bases from V and 6 from J, leaving 15 bases between them. The CDR3 reads CAISEPLAAGDTQYF. Here the CDR3 DNA reads TGTGCCATCAGTGAGCCATTAGCGGCGGGGGATACGCAGTATTTT.

V is TRBV5-1 and J is TRBJ2-7; a possible D gene is TRBD2 (5 bases). The V gene's germline CDR1 is SGHRS and CDR2 YFSETQ. The CDR3 length is 15 residues. Trimming pared 4 bases from V and 2 bases from J, leaving 16 bases between. The CDR3 coding sequence is TGCGCCAGCAGCGCCCTAGCCGGTCAGACCTACGAGCAGTACTTC. It encodes CASSALAGQTYEQYF. Filled out from reference TRBV5-1 and TRBJ2-7, the complete variable domain reads KAGVTQTPRYLIKTRGQQVTLSCSPISGHRSVSWYQQTPGQGLQFLFEYFSETQRNKGNFPGRFSGRQFSNSRSEMNVSTLELGDSALYLCASSALAGQTYEQYFGPGTRLTVT.

This chain joins TRBV5-1 and TRBJ2-5; D is unresolved. V lost 1 base to trimming and J lost 3 bases, with 10 bases between them. The germline V gene encodes CDR1 SGHRS and CDR2 YFSETQ. The CDR3 runs to 14 residues. The CDR3 region is CASSLSSPEETQYF. The CDR3 bases are TGCGCCAGCAGCTTGTCTTCCCCGGAAGAGACCCAGTACTTC.

CDR3 sequence reads: CASSSSTGGTEAFF. For the CDR3, the DNA is TGTGCCAGCAGTAGTAGTACTGGAGGCACTGAAGCTTTCTTT. V is TRBV2 and J is TRBJ1-1; D uncertain. This CDR3 is 14 amino acids long. In germline, CDR1 is SNHLY, CDR2 FYNNEI. V was shortened by 5 bases and J by 4 bases, with 14 bases between the two germline ends.

The gene calls are TRBV29-1 and TRBJ2-3; weak D call: TRBD1 (6 bases). There are 15 residues in the CDR3. V was clipped by 3 bases and J by 4 bases, with 17 bases between them. Germline V lookup: CDR1 SQVTM, CDR2 ANQGSEA. CDR3 DNA sequence: TGCAGCGTTGATACCTACAGGGTAGGACCAGATACGCAGTATTTT. This codes for CSVDTYRVGPDTQYF.

The J gene is TRBJ2-3, the V gene TRBV9, with 10 bases lining up with TRBD2. Germline CDR1 is SGDLS and CDR2 is YYNGEE. The trim removed 3 bases at V and 2 bases at J, leaving 3 bases unmatched. The CDR3 spans 15 residues. CDR3 nucleotides: TGTGCCAGCAGCGCTAGCGGGGGAAACACAGATACGCAGTATTTT. This translates into CASSASGGNTDTQYF.

The chain couples TRBV5-6 to TRBJ2-7, with D maybe TRBD2 (6 bases). From germline, CDR1 is SGHDT and CDR2 YYEEEE. The length of the CDR3 is 14 residues. V was trimmed by 0 bases and J by 1 base, leaving 8 bases between them. CDR3 in amino acids: CASSLARESYEQYF. CDR3 nucleotides: TGTGCCAGCAGCTTGGCGCGGGAATCCTACGAGCAGTACTTC.

The rearrangement uses TRBV19 and TRBJ2-1; 7 bases are a match to TRBD2. The germline V gene encodes CDR1 LNHDA and CDR2 SQIVND (reference sequence). Trimming cost V 3 bases and J 9 bases; bases outside gene matches: 8. The CDR3 is 14 residues long. This CDR3 is CASSIPGTTVEQFF. DNA of the CDR3: TGTGCCAGTAGTATCCCCGGGACTACGGTTGAGCAGTTCTTC.

The J gene is TRBJ2-5, the V gene TRBV30, with 9 bases aligning to TRBD2. Germline CDR1 is GTSNPN and CDR2 is SVGIG (reference sequence). V dropped 2 bases and J dropped 5; count of bases not matched to a gene: 6. The CDR3 has 14 amino acids. The CDR3 protein is CAWSRGLASETQYF. The CDR3 DNA sequence: TGTGCCTGGAGTCGGGGACTAGCTTCCGAGACCCAGTACTTC.

CDR3 sequence: CASSSRSPPYEQYF. The CDR3 DNA sequence: TGTGCCAGCAGTTCCCGGAGCCCCCCCTACGAGCAGTACTTC. V is TRBV6-5 and J is TRBJ2-7, with D unclear. This CDR3 has 14 amino acids. Trimming removed 4 bases from V and 2 bases from J, with 12 bases in between. Germline V lookup: CDR1 MNHEY, CDR2 SVGAGI.